The 32 T cell receptor beta chains below all came from one sample that was sequenced in a study of cytomegalovirus exposure and HLA in healthy donors. Primers: 60 Vbeta forward and 13 Jbeta reverse. The data were produced by immunoSEQ multiplex PCR, yet TCRdb's version contains in-frame clones alone and is incomplete. Among around 190,000 clones, around 79% were seen once, and the ten largest hold 3.5% to 5%. Input material: PBMCs. The receptor set was obtained from a woman aged 25 to 39 in good health and CMV-seropositive.

This chain links TRBV7-2 with TRBJ2-7; D may be TRBD2 (5 bases). Germline values: CDR1 SGHTA, CDR2 FQGNSA. This CDR3 is 15 amino acids long. Trimming took off 5 bases at V and 7 bases at J, with 21 bases between the two ends. Written as DNA, the CDR3 is TGTGCCAGCAGCGCAGGATCTACTTTCCCGGGGGAGCAGTACTTC. It is translated as CASSAGSTFPGEQYF. Using reference TRBV7-2 and TRBJ2-7 for the parts outside the CDR3, the full variable domain is GAGVSQSPSNKVTEKGKDVELRCDPISGHTALYWYRQSLGQGLEFLIYFQGNSAPDKSGLPSDRFSAERTGGSVSTLTIQRTQQEDSAVYLCASSAGSTFPGEQYFGPGTRLTVT.

V usage is TRBV7-9 and J usage is TRBJ2-2, with a tentative D call TRBD1 (6 bases). V lost 3 bases and J lost 5, with 22 bases in between. The CDR3 contains 18 residues. Looked up from germline, CDR1 is SEHNR and CDR2 is FQNEAQ (reference sequence). The CDR3 region is CASSFRRLGQKETGELFF. In nucleotides, the CDR3 is TGTGCCAGCAGCTTCCGTCGGTTGGGACAAAAAGAAACCGGGGAGCTGTTTTTT. Full variable domain (outside the CDR3, taken from reference TRBV7-9 and TRBJ2-2): DTGVSQNPRHKITKRGQNVTFRCDPISEHNRLYWYRQTLGQGPEFLTYFQNEAQLEKSRLLSDRFSAERPKGSFSTLEIQRTEQGDSAMYLCASSFRRLGQKETGELFFGEGSRLTVL.

The chain uses TRBV14 and TRBJ1-2; D not certain. Trimming took off 6 bases at V and 0 bases at J, with 14 bases between the two ends. Germline lookup yields CDR1 SGHDN and CDR2 FVKESK. The CDR3 covers 15 residues. DNA of the CDR3: TGTGCCAGCAGTCCGACCGGGAGAGCTAACTATGGCTACACCTTC. Translated, it gives CASSPTGRANYGYTF.

The genes are TRBV30 and TRBJ2-7; the match to TRBD2 covers 7 bases. Germline CDR1 and CDR2: GTSNPN and SVGIG (reference sequence). With V trimmed by 8 bases and J by 3 bases, 7 bases remained unmatched. The CDR3 has 12 amino acids. This CDR3 reads CAVGGGSYEQYF. The CDR3 nucleotides read TGTGCCGTCGGAGGCGGGAGCTACGAGCAGTACTTC. Filled out from reference TRBV30 and TRBJ2-7, the complete variable domain reads SQTIHQWPATLVQPVGSPLSLECTVEGTSNPNLYWYRQAAGRGLQLLFYSVGIGQISSEVPQNLSASRPQDRQFILSSKKLLLSDSGFYLCAVGGGSYEQYFGPGTRLTVT.

V is TRBV10-2 and J is TRBJ1-2, with D unclear. Germline values: CDR1 WSHSY, CDR2 SAAADI. The CDR3 runs to 14 residues. Between the trimmed V and J ends, which lost 2 bases and 0 bases, there was a span of 7 bases. CDR3 loop: CASSEPGSNYGYTF. As DNA, the CDR3 is TGCGCCAGCAGTGAGCCAGGTTCTAACTATGGCTACACCTTC.

The V gene is TRBV18, the J gene TRBJ1-4, with unresolved D. The CDR3 totals 15 residues. CDR1 is KGHSH, CDR2 LQKENI, per germline. V dropped 5 bases and J dropped 4 bases, with 14 bases sitting between them. The CDR3 bases are TGTGCCAGCTCATCCCTCGGGCGGGATAATGAAAAACTGTTTTTT. Protein sequence: CASSSLGRDNEKLFF. Full variable domain (rest looked up from reference TRBV18 and TRBJ1-4): NAGVMQNPRHLVRRRGQEARLRCSPMKGHSHVYWYRQLPEEGLKFMVYLQKENIIDESGMPKERFSAEFPKEGPSILRIQQVVRGDSAAYFCASSSLGRDNEKLFFGSGTQLSVL.

The J gene is TRBJ1-6, the V gene TRBV11-2; D unresolved. The V end was cut by 5 bases, the J end by 8 bases, with 10 bases between. The CDR3 is 13 residues long. Germline V gene sequence: CDR1 SGHAT, CDR2 FQNNGV. CDR3 protein: CASSPDVDSPLHF. CDR3 DNA sequence: TGTGCCAGCAGCCCAGATGTGGATTCACCCCTCCACTTT.

The V call is TRBV27, the J call TRBJ1-5; no firm D call. The CDR3 runs 13 residues. Per the germline V gene, CDR1 is MNHEY and CDR2 is SMNVEV (reference sequence). V dropped 4 bases and J dropped 4 bases, with 8 bases sitting between them. DNA of the CDR3: TGTGCCAGCAGTTCTACAGCAAATCAGCCCCAGCATTTT. Residues: CASSSTANQPQHF.

V and J are TRBV13 and TRBJ2-7; 12 nucleotides agree with TRBD2. Trimming at V came to 3 bases and at J to 3 bases, leaving 3 bases not matched to a gene. There are 15 residues in the CDR3. The germline V gene has CDR1 PRHDT and CDR2 FYEKMQ (reference sequence). The CDR3: CASSLLTSGSYEQYF. CDR3 nucleotide sequence: TGTGCCAGCAGCTTGCTGACTAGCGGGAGCTACGAGCAGTACTTC. Supplemented by reference TRBV13 and TRBJ2-7, the full variable domain reads AAGVIQSPRHLIKEKRETATLKCYPIPRHDTVYWYQQGPGQDPQFLISFYEKMQSDKGSIPDRFSAQQFSDYHSELNMSSLELGDSALYFCASSLLTSGSYEQYFGPGTRLTVT.

The chain recombines TRBV7-9 with TRBJ2-1; D possibly corresponds to TRBD1 (7 bases). The CDR3 covers 13 residues. Between the trimmed V and J ends, which lost 5 bases and 8 bases, there was a span of 13 bases. The germline V gene has CDR1 SEHNR and CDR2 FQNEAQ (reference sequence). In nucleotides, the CDR3 is TGTGCCAGCAGCCAGGGGGAGGTCGATGAGCAGTTCTTC. Translation gives CASSQGEVDEQFF.

CDR3 nucleotide sequence: TGCGCCAGCAGCCACCGACAGTCTCCTAATGAAAAACTGTTTTTT. As protein: CASSHRQSPNEKLFF. The V and J genes are TRBV5-1 and TRBJ1-4; tentative D call: TRBD1 (5 bases). CDR1 is SGHRS, CDR2 YFSETQ, per germline. The CDR3 spans 15 residues. Trimming removed 4 bases at V and 3 bases at J, with 13 bases between.

The rearrangement uses TRBV6-1 and TRBJ1-5, with unresolved D. The CDR3 is 13 residues long. Deletions cut 3 bases from V and 5 bases from J, with 8 bases between. Germline-derived CDR1 and CDR2 are MNHNS and SASEGT. The CDR3: CASSESRDQPQHF. Written as DNA, the CDR3 is TGTGCCAGCAGTGAGTCTCGCGATCAGCCCCAGCATTTT.

The rearrangement uses TRBV6-1 and TRBJ2-7; D may be TRBD1 (5 bases). CDR3 length: 15 amino acids. The germline gives CDR1 MNHNS, CDR2 SASEGT. V gave up 6 bases and J gave up 1 base, with 16 bases separating them. CDR3 nucleotide sequence: TGTGCCAGCAGCCCACAGGTTTCTATTTCCTACGAGCAGTACTTC. Its translation is CASSPQVSISYEQYF.

The chain carries TRBV19 and TRBJ2-7, with D unclear. CDR3 length equals 14 residues. Germline V gives CDR1 LNHDA, CDR2 SQIVND (reference sequence). V shed 6 bases and J shed 3 bases, with 15 bases lying between them. The CDR3 region is CASRAPGSIYEQYF. The CDR3 nucleotides are TGTGCCAGTAGGGCTCCCGGGTCGATCTACGAGCAGTACTTC.

The chain joins TRBV4-3 to TRBJ1-5; D is ambiguous. V was pared by 0 bases and J by 7 bases, with 7 bases between. The CDR3 totals 13 residues. Germline V gene lookup returns CDR1 LGHNA and CDR2 YSLEER. CDR3 region: CASSQDVAQPQHF. The CDR3 DNA reads as TGCGCCAGCAGCCAAGATGTGGCCCAGCCCCAGCATTTT.

This chain connects TRBV10-3 to TRBJ2-7, with D maybe TRBD1 (5 bases). The germline gives CDR1 ENHRY, CDR2 SYGVKD. The V end lost 4 bases, the J end lost 2 bases, and 9 bases lay between the germline ends. The CDR3 consists of 13 residues. The CDR3 nucleotides are TGTGCCATCAGTGGGGGCCAGGCCTACGAGCAGTACTTC. Protein: CAISGGQAYEQYF.

The rearrangement links TRBV25-1 to TRBJ2-5; 10 nucleotides align to TRBD2. The CDR3 totals 15 residues. CDR1 and CDR2 (germline): MGHDK, SYGVNS. Losses at the gene ends were 10 bases for V and 4 bases for J; bases not matched to a gene: 12. CDR3 sequence: CATSPRLAGVETQYF. Here the CDR3 DNA reads TGTGCCACTTCACCCCGGCTAGCGGGAGTAGAGACCCAGTACTTC.

The chain joins TRBV9 to TRBJ2-7, with no clear D. The CDR3 length is 14 residues. From germline, CDR1 is SGDLS and CDR2 YYNGEE. Between the trimmed V and J ends, which lost 0 bases and 0 bases, there was a span of 7 bases. The chain's CDR3 is CASSVGWASYEQYF. CDR3 DNA sequence: TGTGCCAGCAGCGTAGGGTGGGCCTCCTACGAGCAGTACTTC. Full variable domain (outside the CDR3, taken from reference TRBV9 and TRBJ2-7): DSGVTQTPKHLITATGQRVTLRCSPRSGDLSVYWYQQSLDQGLQFLIQYYNGEERAKGNILERFSAQQFPDLHSELNLSSLELGDSALYFCASSVGWASYEQYFGPGTRLTVT.

The genes are TRBV7-8 and TRBJ2-7; 12 bases match TRBD2. V trimming: 6 bases; J trimming: 5 bases; junction bases outside the gene matches: 11. This CDR3 has 16 residues. The germline V gene has CDR1 SGHVS and CDR2 FQNEAQ. CDR3 loop: CASSSRASGRADEQYF. The CDR3 coding sequence is TGTGCCAGCAGTTCAAGGGCTAGCGGGAGGGCCGACGAGCAGTACTTC.

This clone occurred a few times. The gene calls are TRBV9 and TRBJ2-5; D not certain. The CDR3 extends over 14 amino acids. With 0 bases removed from V and 5 bases from J, the gap between germline ends came to 11 bases. Germline assignment: CDR1 SGDLS and CDR2 YYNGEE. The CDR3 DNA reads as TGTGCCAGCAGCGTAGACTTCCCCGGGGAGACCCAGTACTTC. Its protein product is CASSVDFPGETQYF.

The V and J genes are TRBV27 and TRBJ2-7, with a weak D call TRBD1 (5 bases). CDR1 is MNHEY and CDR2 is SMNVEV in the germline V gene (reference sequence). The ends were cut back, 3 bases at V and 6 bases at J, with 15 bases in the middle. This CDR3 spans 14 amino acids. CDR3 sequence (DNA): TGTGCCAGCAGTTTCCCAGGGCCGGTCCCCGAGCAGTACTTC. This sequence encodes CASSFPGPVPEQYF.

Only a few counts were recorded for this clone. The genes are TRBV5-4 and TRBJ2-7; a weak D match, TRBD1 (5 bases). The CDR3 is 13 residues long. V lost 0 bases to trimming and J lost 3 bases, with 7 bases between them. CDR1 SGHNT and CDR2 YYREEE come from the germline V gene (reference sequence). CDR3 amino acids: CASSLGQSYEQYF. The CDR3 DNA sequence: TGTGCCAGCAGCTTGGGACAGAGCTACGAGCAGTACTTC. Filled out from reference TRBV5-4 and TRBJ2-7, the complete variable domain reads ETGVTQSPTHLIKTRGQQVTLRCSSQSGHNTVSWYQQALGQGPQFIFQYYREEENGRGNFPPRFSGLQFPNYSSELNVNALELDDSALYLCASSLGQSYEQYFGPGTRLTVT.

The chain is built from TRBV7-2 and TRBJ2-7; 7 nucleotides agree with TRBD1. Germline V gene lookup returns CDR1 SGHTA and CDR2 FQGNSA. Losses at the gene ends were 3 bases for V and 2 bases for J; bases not matched to a gene: 7. This CDR3 spans 15 amino acids. The CDR3 region is CASSLGWTGAYEQYF. CDR3 in DNA: TGTGCCAGCAGCTTGGGGTGGACAGGAGCCTACGAGCAGTACTTC.

The rearrangement uses TRBV7-9 and TRBJ2-2; TRBD2 aligns across 8 bases. Germline V gene data show CDR1 as SEHNR and CDR2 as FQNEAQ (reference sequence). Trimming at V came to 11 bases and at J to 3 bases, leaving 11 bases not matched to a gene. The CDR3 contains 15 residues. DNA of the CDR3: TGTGCCTGCCCAGAGGCGGGGGGATACACCGGGGAGCTGTTTTTT. Translating it yields CACPEAGGYTGELFF. Combining the CDR3 with reference TRBV7-9 and TRBJ2-2 gives the whole variable domain DTGVSQNPRHKITKRGQNVTFRCDPISEHNRLYWYRQTLGQGPEFLTYFQNEAQLEKSRLLSDRFSAERPKGSFSTLEIQRTEQGDSAMYLCACPEAGGYTGELFFGEGSRLTVL.

V usage is TRBV7-8 and J usage is TRBJ1-2; TRBD1 might be the D (6 bases). V was shortened by 1 base and J by 4 bases, with 13 bases between the two germline ends. The CDR3 length is 15 residues. Germline V gene data show CDR1 as SGHVS and CDR2 as FQNEAQ. In nucleotides, the CDR3 is TGTGCCAGCAGCTTAGGTTCCTCGACAGGCTATGGCTACACCTTC. Translation gives CASSLGSSTGYGYTF.

The chain is built from TRBV5-1 and TRBJ2-1; 7 positions agree with TRBD2. Germline V gene lookup returns CDR1 SGHRS and CDR2 YFSETQ. The CDR3 has 15 amino acids. After removal of 0 bases from V and 5 bases from J, the junction contained 5 bases not matched to a gene. The CDR3 sequence: CASSLGSSGDNEQFF. The CDR3, as DNA: TGCGCCAGCAGCTTGGGTTCTAGCGGCGACAATGAGCAGTTCTTC.

This rearrangement joins TRBV4-1 to TRBJ2-1, with D unresolved. Trimming cost V 1 base and J 7 bases, with 11 bases left between them. The CDR3 loop spans 14 amino acids. Germline lookup yields CDR1 MGHRA and CDR2 YSYEKL. The CDR3 nucleotides are TGCGCCAGCAGCCAAGGTACCAGTAAAAATGAGCAGTTCTTC. It encodes CASSQGTSKNEQFF.

The genes are TRBV7-9 and TRBJ2-3, with D possibly TRBD2 on 6 matching bases. Trimming shortened V by 6 bases and J by 7 bases, and 14 bases separated the two germline ends. Per germline, CDR1 SEHNR and CDR2 FQNEAQ (reference sequence). This CDR3 contains 13 residues. The CDR3, as DNA: TGTGCCAGCAGATACGGGGAGGAGAATACGCAGTATTTT. This sequence encodes CASRYGEENTQYF.

The chain joins TRBV7-8 to TRBJ2-6; no definite D call. The CDR3 has 15 amino acids. Between the trimmed V and J ends, which lost 3 bases and 0 bases, there was a span of 6 bases. The V gene's germline CDR1 is SGHVS and CDR2 FQNEAQ. CDR3 region: CASSFSPSGANVLTF. Here the CDR3 DNA reads TGTGCCAGCAGCTTCTCCCCCTCTGGGGCCAACGTCCTGACTTTC.

The chain links TRBV5-1 to TRBJ1-1; D remains ambiguous. Germline V gives CDR1 SGHRS, CDR2 YFSETQ. Trimming took 2 bases from V and 2 from J, leaving 13 bases between them. This CDR3 has 15 residues. CDR3 amino acids: CASSFGVRPNTEAFF. The CDR3 bases are TGCGCCAGCAGCTTTGGCGTCAGGCCAAACACTGAAGCTTTCTTT.

This sequence joins TRBV5-4 and TRBJ2-1; possibly TRBD1 for D (5 bases). V was shortened by 4 bases and J by 3 bases, with 11 bases between the two germline ends. Per the germline V gene, CDR1 is SGHNT and CDR2 is YYREEE (reference sequence). The CDR3 spans 14 residues. DNA for the CDR3: TGTGCCAGCAGCGCTCAGGGAAACTACAATGAGCAGTTCTTC. It codes for CASSAQGNYNEQFF. The complete variable domain, with remaining parts taken from reference TRBV5-4 and TRBJ2-1, reads ETGVTQSPTHLIKTRGQQVTLRCSSQSGHNTVSWYQQALGQGPQFIFQYYREEENGRGNFPPRFSGLQFPNYSSELNVNALELDDSALYLCASSAQGNYNEQFFGPGTRLTVL.

The chain couples TRBV11-2 to TRBJ2-1, with 14 bases identical to TRBD2. Trimming cost V 3 bases and J 8 bases; bases outside gene matches: 3. From germline, CDR1 is SGHAT and CDR2 FQNNGV. CDR3 length equals 15 residues. The CDR3 DNA reads TGTGCCAGCAGCTTTGGGACTAGCGGGAGCGATGAGCAGTTCTTC. Encoded protein: CASSFGTSGSDEQFF.